These 22 T cell receptor beta chains were all obtained from the same sample, sequenced in a study of T cells after yellow fever vaccination. TCRdb called the 5' RACE reads again in MiXCR, with one record for every CDR3 protein. The table shows about 350,000 distinct CDR3 sequences, with roughly 7.5% occurring only once. The sample here was PBMCs, taken roughly 46 days after the first yellow fever vaccination. The receptors shown here come from a man aged 18 to 30 who received the YFV17D yellow fever vaccine.

The table lists this clonotype with many counts. The chain is built from TRBV18 and TRBJ1-1, with a weak D call TRBD1 (5 bases). The CDR3 totals 15 residues. V lost 5 bases and J 3 bases, leaving 16 bases between the germline ends. Germline CDR1 and CDR2: KGHSH and LQKENI. The CDR3 DNA follows: TGTGCCAGCTCAACGGGGGGAGTGGGAGACACTGAAGCTTTCTTT. It encodes CASSTGGVGDTEAFF.

The V gene is TRBV30, the J gene TRBJ2-7; D possibly uses TRBD1 or TRBD2 (5 bases each). Germline V CDR1 and CDR2: GTSNPN, SVGIG (reference sequence). Trimming pared 5 bases from V and 7 bases from J, leaving 21 bases between. This CDR3 contains 14 residues. CDR3 DNA: TGTGCCTGGCGTCCTCCGGGACGCCTGTGGGAGCAGTACTTC. Translating it yields CAWRPPGRLWEQYF. The full variable domain, completed using reference TRBV30 and TRBJ2-7, is SQTIHQWPATLVQPVGSPLSLECTVEGTSNPNLYWYRQAAGRGLQLLFYSVGIGQISSEVPQNLSASRPQDRQFILSSKKLLLSDSGFYLCAWRPPGRLWEQYFGPGTRLTVT.

V usage is TRBV7-2 and J usage is TRBJ2-2; D gene uncertain. CDR1 SGHTA and CDR2 FQGNSA come from the germline V gene. The ends were cut back, 2 bases at V and 9 bases at J, with 13 bases in the middle. The CDR3 is made up of 14 amino acids. The CDR3 here is CASSLMVTHRELFF. The DNA for the CDR3 is TGTGCCAGCAGCTTAATGGTGACGCACCGGGAGCTGTTTTTT.

This clonotype was recorded many times. The chain recombines TRBV12-3 or TRBV12-4 with TRBJ2-7; 13 bases match TRBD2. V was pared by 5 bases and J by 3 bases, with 10 bases of the junction left unmatched. CDR3 length equals 17 residues. The CDR3 nucleotides are TGTGCCAGCAGTACGGGGCCGGGACTAGCGGGGTTCTACGAGCAGTACTTC. Protein: CASSTGPGLAGFYEQYF.

This clonotype was recorded at least ten times. The chain is built from TRBV11-3 and TRBJ2-1; D remains ambiguous. V lost 3 bases to trimming and J lost 8 bases, with 5 bases between them. CDR1 SGHNT and CDR2 YENEEA come from the germline V gene. CDR3 length: 11 residues. CDR3 DNA sequence: TGTGCCAGCAGCTTGAGACATGAGCAGTTCTTC. It translates to CASSLRHEQFF.

This clonotype was seen many times. The genes are TRBV4-2 and TRBJ1-6; D gene ambiguous. The CDR3 is 16 amino acids. CDR1 LGHNA and CDR2 YNFKEQ come from the germline V gene. V was pared by 0 bases and J by 5 bases, with 11 bases between. The CDR3 sequence is CASSQENGRHNSPLHF. In DNA, the CDR3 is TGTGCCAGCAGCCAAGAGAATGGCAGACATAATTCACCCCTCCACTTT.

This clonotype was seen only a few times. CDR3 sequence reads: CASSPQWKGTNEKLFF. In DNA, the CDR3 is TGCGCCAGCAGCCCGCAATGGAAAGGAACTAATGAAAAACTGTTTTTT. The gene calls are TRBV4-3 and TRBJ1-4; D not resolved. Trimming took 4 bases from V and 1 from J, leaving 13 bases between them. Germline-derived CDR1 and CDR2 are LGHNA and YSLEER. CDR3 length equals 16 residues.

This clonotype occurred many times. This rearrangement joins TRBV25-1 to TRBJ1-5, with D possibly being TRBD1 (6 bases). The CDR3 runs 14 residues. Per germline, CDR1 MGHDK and CDR2 SYGVNS. Trimming took off 2 bases at V and 2 bases at J, with 7 bases between the two ends. The CDR3 DNA follows: TGTGCCAGCAGTGAAAGGGGGGGCAATCAGCCCCAGCATTTT. Its protein product is CASSERGGNQPQHF.

This clonotype was seen only a few times. V usage is TRBV2 and J usage is TRBJ1-5; tentative D call: TRBD1 (5 bases). Germline-derived CDR1 and CDR2 are SNHLY and FYNNEI. Trimming took off 8 bases at V and 2 bases at J, with 16 bases between the two ends. This CDR3 comprises 15 residues. The CDR3 DNA is TGTGCCAGCCGACAGCAGGGAGGGGGCAATCAGCCCCAGCATTTT. Its translation is CASRQQGGGNQPQHF.

This clonotype was detected only a few times. V usage is TRBV27 and J usage is TRBJ2-5; D unclear. There are 13 residues in the CDR3. Germline loops: CDR1 MNHEY, CDR2 SMNVEV (reference sequence). V lost 5 bases, J lost 4 bases, and 11 bases lay in between. Here the CDR3 DNA reads TGTGCCAGCAGTACTCGGAGATCAGAGACCCAGTACTTC. Residues: CASSTRRSETQYF.

The table lists this clonotype with many counts. V gene TRBV5-1 combines with J gene TRBJ2-5; D is unclear. Germline lookup yields CDR1 SGHRS and CDR2 YFSETQ. The CDR3 has 15 amino acids. Trimming removed 1 base from V and 5 bases from J, with 15 bases in between. CDR3 nucleotide sequence: TGCGCCAGCAGCTTGCTTGGGAATTTGATGGAGACCCAGTACTTC. Protein: CASSLLGNLMETQYF.

The chain recombines TRBV5-1 with TRBJ1-1; D unresolved. Germline CDR1 and CDR2: SGHRS and YFSETQ. The V and J ends lost 4 bases and 1 base respectively, with 11 bases between them. The CDR3 has 14 residues. The CDR3 loop reads CASSLTLPNTEAFF. CDR3 bases: TGCGCCAGCAGCCTCACATTACCGAACACTGAAGCTTTCTTT.

This clonotype was counted between two and nine times. The chain joins TRBV28 to TRBJ2-2, with a tentative D call TRBD1 (6 bases). The CDR3 loop spans 16 amino acids. Per germline, CDR1 MDHEN and CDR2 SYDVKM. The V end lost 2 bases, the J end lost 4 bases, and 14 bases lay between the germline ends. The CDR3 DNA reads TGTGCCAGCAGTTTAAAGTTGGGGGCCGGCACCGGGGAGCTGTTTTTT. Residues: CASSLKLGAGTGELFF.

The chain combines TRBV6-6 with TRBJ1-2; D is possibly TRBD1 (5 bases). Trimming stripped 5 bases from V and 7 bases from J, with 14 bases between. Germline CDR1 reads MNHNY; CDR2 reads SVGAGI (reference sequence). The CDR3 sequence is 13 residues long. The CDR3 DNA is TGTGCCAGCAGTGCATCAGGGAAGGCTGGCTACACCTTC. This encodes CASSASGKAGYTF.

This clonotype was found a few times. The rearrangement links TRBV20-1 to TRBJ1-1; D not resolved. This CDR3 has 13 residues. V lost 6 bases and J lost 2, with 13 bases in between. Germline CDR1 and CDR2: DFQATT and SNEGSKA (reference sequence). As DNA, the CDR3 is TGCAGTGCACCGGTGTCGGTTAACACTGAAGCTTTCTTT. Amino acids: CSAPVSVNTEAFF.

The sample holds many counts of this clonotype. The rearrangement uses TRBV11-2 and TRBJ1-1; D uncertain. Germline V gene lookup returns CDR1 SGHAT and CDR2 FQNNGV. V lost 3 bases, J lost 6 bases, and 8 bases lay in between. The CDR3 runs to 12 residues. Here the CDR3 reads CASSFPGAEAFF. CDR3 DNA: TGTGCCAGCAGCTTCCCGGGAGCTGAAGCTTTCTTT.

At least ten counts were recorded for this clonotype. The chain couples TRBV5-1 to TRBJ2-7; possibly TRBD2 for D (6 bases). The CDR3 spans 13 residues. CDR1 is SGHRS, CDR2 YFSETQ, per germline. The V and J ends lost 6 bases and 3 bases respectively, with 13 bases between them. In DNA, the CDR3 is TGCGCCAGCACGGCCGGGGAGGTCTACGAGCAGTACTTC. It translates to CASTAGEVYEQYF.

This chain connects TRBV20-1 to TRBJ2-3; perhaps TRBD1 as D (6 bases). Germline V gene lookup returns CDR1 DFQATT and CDR2 SNEGSKA (reference sequence). Trimming cost V 0 bases and J 1 base, with 14 bases left between them. The CDR3 is 16 amino acids. This chain's CDR3 is CSARDSPGAGTDTQYF. In DNA, the CDR3 is TGCAGTGCTAGAGATTCCCCAGGGGCTGGCACAGATACGCAGTATTTT.

This clonotype was detected a few times. The rearrangement links TRBV7-8 to TRBJ2-7; 11 positions match TRBD2. Germline assignment: CDR1 SGHVS and CDR2 FQNEAQ. This CDR3 is 15 amino acids long. The V segment lost 4 bases and the J segment 2 bases; nucleotides outside the gene matches: 4. The CDR3 DNA follows: TGTGCCAGCAGCTCGACTAGCGGGGCCACCTACGAGCAGTACGTC. This codes for CASSSTSGATYEQYV.

The gene calls are TRBV19 and TRBJ2-3; D is unresolved. The CDR3 spans 15 residues. CDR1 LNHDA and CDR2 SQIVND come from the germline V gene (reference sequence). V lost 2 bases and J lost 2, with 11 bases in between. CDR3 in DNA: TGTGCCAGTAGTATACAGGCTACCTTCACAGATACGCAGTATTTT. Translating gives CASSIQATFTDTQYF. The full variable domain, its missing parts supplied by reference TRBV19 and TRBJ2-3, is DGGITQSPKYLFRKEGQNVTLSCEQNLNHDAMYWYRQDPGQGLRLIYYSQIVNDFQKGDIAEGYSVSREKKESFPLTVTSAQKNPTAFYLCASSIQATFTDTQYFGPGTRLTVL.

This clonotype was detected only a few times. V gene TRBV12-3 or TRBV12-4 combines with J gene TRBJ2-2; tentative D call: TRBD2 (6 bases). Deletions cut 3 bases from V and 3 bases from J, with 11 bases between. This CDR3 comprises 15 residues. The CDR3 coding sequence is TGTGCCAGCAGTTTCAGACTAGGCTACACCGGGGAGCTGTTTTTT. Translated, it gives CASSFRLGYTGELFF.

The chain is built from TRBV7-8 and TRBJ1-3, with 8 positions matching TRBD1. The CDR3 covers 17 residues. The J segment lost 2 bases and the V segment lost 2 bases, leaving 8 bases of the junction unmatched. CDR1 SGHVS and CDR2 FQNEAQ come from the germline V gene. Here the CDR3 reads CASSLSPGGAAGNTIYF. The CDR3 DNA reads as TGTGCCAGCAGCTTATCCCCAGGGGGCGCTGCTGGAAACACCATATATTTT. Together with reference TRBV7-8 and TRBJ1-3, the CDR3 gives the full variable domain: GAGVSQSPRYKVAKRGQDVALRCDPISGHVSLFWYQQALGQGPEFLTYFQNEAQLDKSGLPSDRFFAERPEGSVSTLKIQRTQQEDSAVYLCASSLSPGGAAGNTIYFGEGSWLTVV.